The 25 T cell receptor beta chains below were found in one sample sequenced in a study of blood T cell repertoires in COVID-19. Using immunoSEQ multiplex PCR, the repertoire was profiled, and TCRdb retains in-frame clones only, with some absent. This sample has 20,000 to 25,000 clones, with approximately 83% found just once. The material sequenced was peripheral blood. These receptors originate from a man aged 65 to 79 with acute or convalescent COVID-19.

The chain carries TRBV27 and TRBJ1-2; maybe TRBD1 (6 bases). V lost 6 bases and J lost 6, with 17 bases in between. The germline V gene encodes CDR1 MNHEY and CDR2 SMNVEV (reference sequence). The CDR3 is made up of 14 amino acids. The CDR3 DNA sequence: TGTGCCAGCAGACTCGGGACAAGGGGAAATGGCTACACCTTC. Encoded protein: CASRLGTRGNGYTF.

V is TRBV12-3 or TRBV12-4 and J is TRBJ2-2, with unresolved D. This CDR3 comprises 13 residues. V was clipped by 5 bases and J by 8 bases, with 12 bases between them. The chain's CDR3 is CASSTPSTGELFF. The CDR3 DNA reads TGTGCCAGCAGTACCCCTAGTACAGGGGAGCTGTTTTTT.

The V call is TRBV9, the J call TRBJ2-5; 7 bases match TRBD1. The trim removed 0 bases at V and 5 bases at J, leaving 4 bases unmatched. The CDR3 consists of 14 residues. CDR1 and CDR2 from the germline V gene are SGDLS and YYNGEE. As DNA, the CDR3 is TGTGCCAGCAGCGTAGGACAGGGACGGGAGACCCAGTACTTC. This translates into CASSVGQGRETQYF.

The rearrangement joins TRBV7-2 to TRBJ1-3, with D uncertain. The CDR3 extends over 15 amino acids. Trimming removed 5 bases at V and 1 base at J, with 12 bases between. Germline V gene lookup returns CDR1 SGHTA and CDR2 FQGNSA. The CDR3 nucleotides are TGTGCCAGCAGCCGGGTGCGGGCTTCTGGAAACACCATATATTTT. As protein: CASSRVRASGNTIYF.

V and J are TRBV29-1 and TRBJ1-2, with D maybe TRBD1 (6 bases). Germline V gene sequence: CDR1 SQVTM, CDR2 ANQGSEA. This CDR3 contains 11 residues. The V end was cut by 4 bases, the J end by 8 bases, with 11 bases between. CDR3 in DNA: TGCAGCGTTGGAAGGGGGAGAGGCTACACCTTC. Translated: CSVGRGRGYTF.

The chain is built from TRBV12-2 and TRBJ2-7; TRBD1, the table's D call, was not compared with the DNA. TRBV12-2 is flagged as a pseudogene. The CDR3 length is 12 residues. CDR3 sequence reads: CASRQGSHEQYF. CDR3 nucleotide sequence: TGTGCAAGTCGACAGGGAAGCCACGAGCAGTACTTC.

The chain recombines TRBV19 with TRBJ1-2; possibly TRBD1 for D (6 bases). CDR1 LNHDA and CDR2 SQIVND come from the germline V gene (reference sequence). The CDR3 is 14 amino acids. Trimming cost V 6 bases and J 4 bases, with 15 bases left between them. For the CDR3, the DNA is TGTGCCAGTAGCCAACAGGGTAAAGCCTATGGCTACACCTTC. It specifies CASSQQGKAYGYTF.

This chain uses TRBV5-4 with TRBJ2-7; TRBD1 matches at 8 bases. The CDR3 runs 14 residues. V lost 2 bases, J lost 1 base, and 2 bases stayed unmatched. CDR1 and CDR2 from the germline V gene are SGHNT and YYREEE (reference sequence). The CDR3 nucleotides read TGTGCCAGCAGCTTACAGGGGGAGTCCTACGAGCAGTACTTC. The encoded protein is CASSLQGESYEQYF.

CDR3 loop: CASRRGQTYEQYF. CDR3 sequence (DNA): TGTGCCAGCAGACGGGGACAGACCTACGAGCAGTACTTC. The chain joins TRBV5-4 to TRBJ2-7; 7 bases line up with TRBD1. J lost 2 bases, V lost 5 bases, and 4 bases had no gene match. Per the germline V gene, CDR1 is SGHNT and CDR2 is YYREEE (reference sequence). The CDR3 runs 13 residues.

The rearrangement links TRBV4-2 to TRBJ2-3, with D possibly being TRBD2 (5 bases). The V gene lost 1 base and the J gene lost 2 bases, with 7 bases spanning the gap. The CDR3 covers 14 residues. Germline CDR1 is LGHNA and CDR2 is YNFKEQ. CDR3 sequence (DNA): TGTGCCAGCAGCCAAGGAGCGGCCACAGATACGCAGTATTTT. Translated, it gives CASSQGAATDTQYF.

The CDR3 nucleotides read TGTGCCAGCAAATCAGGACAGGGTGATGAAAAACTGTTTTTT. Protein: CASKSGQGDEKLFF. The chain joins TRBV2 to TRBJ1-4, with 8 bases that match TRBD1. Unmatched junction bases numbered 7, after V lost 7 bases and J lost 6 bases. Germline V lookup: CDR1 SNHLY, CDR2 FYNNEI. The CDR3 runs 14 residues. Using reference TRBV2 and TRBJ1-4 for the parts outside the CDR3, the full variable domain is EPEVTQTPSHQVTQMGQEVILRCVPISNHLYFYWYRQILGQKVEFLVSFYNNEISEKSEIFDDQFSVERPDGSNFTLKIRSTKLEDSAMYFCASKSGQGDEKLFFGSGTQLSVL.

The CDR3 DNA follows: TGTGCCAGTAGTATTGCGACCGGACTCTCGGAGACCCAGTACTTC. It is translated as CASSIATGLSETQYF. The chain joins TRBV19 to TRBJ2-5, with TRBD2 as a possible D gene (5 bases). The V gene lost 3 bases and the J gene lost 5 bases, with 16 bases spanning the gap. The CDR3 runs 15 residues. Germline V CDR1 and CDR2: LNHDA, SQIVND (reference sequence).

The chain couples TRBV27 to TRBJ1-1; 9 nucleotides match TRBD1. This CDR3 spans 15 amino acids. The ends lost 5 bases at V and 5 bases at J; junction bases unmatched: 9. Germline V gene sequence: CDR1 MNHEY, CDR2 SMNVEV (reference sequence). The CDR3 DNA reads as TGTGCCAGCAGTCCAATCGACAGGGGGTGGACTGAAGCTTTCTTT. It translates to CASSPIDRGWTEAFF.

The chain has TRBV3-1 (or the pseudogene TRBV3-2) and TRBJ1-1, with TRBD1 matching over 7 bases. CDR3 size: 14 residues. Germline trimming cut 2 bases from V and 7 bases from J; bases unmatched to any gene: 7. CDR1 and CDR2 from the germline V gene are LGHDT and YNNKEL (reference sequence). CDR3 loop: CASSQTDRAGEAFF. Here the CDR3 DNA reads TGTGCCAGCAGCCAAACTGACAGGGCCGGTGAAGCTTTCTTT.

This clone was recorded once. This chain uses TRBV6-5 with TRBJ2-5; TRBD1 agrees at 8 bases. This CDR3 is built from 13 residues. CDR1 is MNHEY and CDR2 is SVGAGI in the germline V gene. V lost 6 bases to trimming and J lost 2 bases; unmatched junction nucleotides: 2. Here the CDR3 reads CASRDRVQETQYF. DNA of the CDR3: TGTGCCAGCAGGGACAGGGTACAAGAGACCCAGTACTTC.

This clone showed up just a few times. The chain combines TRBV28 with TRBJ1-1; TRBD1 might be the D (5 bases). Trimming left V 8 bases short and J 7 bases short, with 8 bases between. From germline, CDR1 is MDHEN and CDR2 SYDVKM. The CDR3 extends over 10 amino acids. The CDR3 here is CASVRGEAFF. DNA for the CDR3: TGTGCCAGCGTAAGGGGTGAAGCTTTCTTT. Full variable domain (outside the CDR3, taken from reference TRBV28 and TRBJ1-1): DVKVTQSSRYLVKRTGEKVFLECVQDMDHENMFWYRQDPGLGLRLIYFSYDVKMKEKGDIPEGYSVSREKKERFSLILESASTNQTSMYLCASVRGEAFFGQGTRLTVV.

The chain has TRBV3-1 (or the pseudogene TRBV3-2) and TRBJ1-2, with D perhaps matching TRBD1 (6 bases). V lost 0 bases, J lost 0 bases, and 20 bases lay in between. Germline assignment: CDR1 LGHDT and CDR2 YNNKEL (reference sequence). This CDR3 has 19 residues. CDR3 nucleotide sequence: TGTGCCAGCAGCCAAGATCGGGGCCGGGGGGGGCTAGCTAACTATGGCTACACCTTC. Residues: CASSQDRGRGGLANYGYTF.

This chain joins TRBV3-1 (or the pseudogene TRBV3-2) and TRBJ1-3; no clear D. Trimming shortened V by 0 bases and J by 2 bases, and 11 bases separated the two germline ends. Per germline, CDR1 LGHDT and CDR2 YNNKEL (reference sequence). CDR3 length: 16 amino acids. The CDR3 here is CASSQDPVSPGNTIYF. DNA for the CDR3: TGTGCCAGCAGCCAAGACCCGGTTTCACCTGGAAACACCATATATTTT.

The chain carries TRBV7-8 and TRBJ2-1; 7 bases are a match to TRBD2. This CDR3 is 16 amino acids long. J was trimmed by 10 bases and V by 5 bases; bases with no gene match: 17. In germline, CDR1 is SGHVS, CDR2 FQNEAQ. CDR3 in amino acids: CASSGSGTPVLVEQFF. The CDR3 DNA sequence: TGTGCCAGCAGCGGGAGCGGGACTCCCGTTCTGGTAGAGCAGTTCTTC.

Here the CDR3 reads CASSPGEHEQYF. For the CDR3, the DNA is TGTGCCAGCAGCCCAGGGGAACACGAGCAGTACTTC. This chain joins TRBV5-5 and TRBJ2-7; tentative D call: TRBD1 (6 bases). V was pared by 4 bases and J by 5 bases, with 10 bases between. CDR1 and CDR2 (germline): SGHKS, YYEKEE (reference sequence). CDR3 size: 12 residues.

This sequence joins TRBV24-1 and TRBJ2-3; 8 bases map to TRBD1. The V gene's germline CDR1 is KGHDR and CDR2 SFDVKD. Losses at the gene ends were 12 bases for V and 4 bases for J; bases not matched to a gene: 5. The length of the CDR3 is 12 residues. CDR3: CAVQGDSDTQYF. The CDR3 DNA is TGTGCCGTACAGGGGGACTCAGATACGCAGTATTTT.

This rearrangement joins TRBV11-2 to TRBJ1-6; D remains ambiguous. This CDR3 region has 14 residues. Trimming stripped 2 bases from V and 7 bases from J, with 9 bases between. Germline CDR1 reads SGHAT; CDR2 reads FQNNGV. The CDR3 coding sequence is TGTGCCAGCAGCTTACAGGCGGGGAATTCACCCCTCCACTTT. It translates to CASSLQAGNSPLHF. Full variable domain (outside the CDR3, taken from reference TRBV11-2 and TRBJ1-6): EAGVAQSPRYKIIEKRQSVAFWCNPISGHATLYWYQQILGQGPKLLIQFQNNGVVDDSQLPKDRFSAERLKGVDSTLKIQPAKLEDSAVYLCASSLQAGNSPLHFGNGTRLTVT.

This chain connects TRBV2 to TRBJ1-4; no clear D. V was clipped by 3 bases and J by 8 bases, with 13 bases between them. Germline V gene data show CDR1 as SNHLY and CDR2 as FYNNEI. This CDR3 region has 14 residues. CDR3 in amino acids: CASSESIPGEKLFF. The CDR3 DNA sequence: TGTGCCAGCAGTGAGAGTATTCCGGGAGAAAAACTGTTTTTT. Complete variable domain (other parts from reference TRBV2 and TRBJ1-4): EPEVTQTPSHQVTQMGQEVILRCVPISNHLYFYWYRQILGQKVEFLVSFYNNEISEKSEIFDDQFSVERPDGSNFTLKIRSTKLEDSAMYFCASSESIPGEKLFFGSGTQLSVL.

This chain connects TRBV3-1 (or the pseudogene TRBV3-2) to TRBJ1-2, with TRBD1 as a possible D gene (6 bases). Trimming stripped 0 bases from V and 4 bases from J, with 9 bases between. The CDR3 runs to 14 residues. CDR1 and CDR2 (germline): LGHDT, YNNKEL (reference sequence). CDR3 residues: CASSQDPRGYGYTF. The DNA of the CDR3 is TGTGCCAGCAGCCAAGATCCCAGGGGCTATGGCTACACCTTC.

The chain couples TRBV7-9 to TRBJ1-3; D remains ambiguous. CDR3 length: 16 residues. Germline V lookup: CDR1 SEHNR, CDR2 FQNEAQ (reference sequence). V was shortened by 1 base and J by 0 bases, with 10 bases between the two germline ends. CDR3 bases: TGTGCCAGCAGCTTAGGTCACAGCCTCTCTGGAAACACCATATATTTT. Residues: CASSLGHSLSGNTIYF.